This entry is about one T cell receptor beta chain. This CDR3 region has 15 residues. Trimming cost V 5 bases and J 3 bases, with 16 bases left between them. The germline CDR1 and CDR2 sequences are SQVTM and ANQGSEA. Clones were sequenced by immunoSEQ multiplex PCR, and TCRdb holds only the in-frame ones, with some missing. The table records 65,000 to 80,000 clones, almost 90% of them present only once. The data were taken from a study of chemoradiotherapy in HPV16-positive cancers. Here the sequenced sample was blood, taken from a patient who underwent chemoradiotherapy. This sequence joins TRBV29-1 and TRBJ2-2, with D possibly TRBD1 on 6 matching bases. The TCR comes from a human donor with HPV-associated anogenital cancer. CDR3: CSVPRGSGHTGELFF. CDR3 coding DNA: TGCAGCGTTCCGAGGGGGTCGGGGCACACCGGGGAGCTGTTTTTT.